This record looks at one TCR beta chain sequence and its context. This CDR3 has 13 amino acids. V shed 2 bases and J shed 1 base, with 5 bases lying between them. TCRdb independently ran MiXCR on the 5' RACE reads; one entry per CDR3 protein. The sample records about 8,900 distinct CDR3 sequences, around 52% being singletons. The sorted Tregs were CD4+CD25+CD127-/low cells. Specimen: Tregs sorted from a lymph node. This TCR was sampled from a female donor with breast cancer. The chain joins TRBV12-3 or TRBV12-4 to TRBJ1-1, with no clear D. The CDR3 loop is CASSLIANTEAFF. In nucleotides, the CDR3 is TGTGCCAGCAGTTTAATTGCGAACACTGAAGCTTTCTTT.